The 11 T cell receptor beta chains reported below all come from one sample, sequenced in a study of blood T cell repertoires in COVID-19 (dated by TCRdb to 2018 to 2021). The method behind the library was the immunoSEQ multiplex PCR assay. Here the immuneACCESS table is served through TCRdb, limited to in-frame sequences with V and J called. Missing clones are a known gap in these copies; in checked studies unresolved V genes cover under half, and the rest lacks a known reason. Counted in this sample were approximately 150,000 clones; around 82% of them appeared once. Roughly a fifth of the sample is in the top ten clones. Sequencing input: peripheral blood. These receptors were taken from a woman aged 70-85 years who had recovered from COVID-19.

V and J are TRBV3-1 (or the pseudogene TRBV3-2) and TRBJ2-2; TRBD2 matches at 8 bases. The ends lost 3 bases at V and 1 base at J; junction bases unmatched: 4. This CDR3 has 16 residues. Germline CDR1 LGHDT, CDR2 YNNKEL (reference sequence). The CDR3 DNA reads as TGTGCCAGCAGCCACGCTAGCGGGTTGAACACCGGGGAGCTGTTTTTT. Protein product: CASSHASGLNTGELFF.

The rearrangement uses TRBV10-3 and TRBJ1-6, with D tentatively TRBD1 (5 bases). Germline loops: CDR1 ENHRY, CDR2 SYGVKD. V lost 7 bases and J 9 bases, leaving 10 bases between the germline ends. CDR3 size: 12 residues. The CDR3 loop is CAITPGGSPLHF. The DNA of the CDR3 is TGTGCCATCACCCCCGGGGGTTCACCCCTCCACTTT.

This clone was observed a handful of times. A read error may produce the germline difference seen at one junction end. The genes are TRBV19 and TRBJ1-2; D remains unclear. This CDR3 is 11 amino acids long. CDR1 is LNHDA, CDR2 SQIVND, per germline (reference sequence). The CDR3 DNA follows: TGTGCCAGTAGTCCCCCGCCCGGGATCGCCTTC. Protein sequence: CASSPPPGIAF.

The rearrangement links TRBV30 to TRBJ2-1; D might be TRBD1 (5 bases). Germline V gene sequence: CDR1 GTSNPN, CDR2 SVGIG (reference sequence). V shed 6 bases and J shed 4 bases, with 13 bases lying between them. The CDR3 covers 13 residues. CDR3 amino acids: CACQGSRYNEQFF. Written as DNA, the CDR3 is TGTGCCTGTCAGGGTTCCCGGTACAATGAGCAGTTCTTC.

The V call is TRBV27, the J call TRBJ1-2; a weak D match, TRBD1 (6 bases). CDR1 is MNHEY, CDR2 SMNVEV, per germline (reference sequence). V was cut by 6 bases and J by 6 bases, with 11 bases left in between. CDR3 size: 12 residues. In DNA, the CDR3 is TGTGCCAGCAGGGGGGCGGGGGATGGCTACACCTTC. Protein product: CASRGAGDGYTF.

J is TRBJ2-5 and V is TRBV7-9; D gene uncertain. Germline values: CDR1 SEHNR, CDR2 FQNEAQ (reference sequence). V dropped 5 bases and J dropped 1 base, with 14 bases sitting between them. CDR3 size: 15 residues. The CDR3 DNA is TGTGCCAGCAGCACCTTCCTGCGCCTCCAAGAGACCCAGTACTTC. Amino acid sequence: CASSTFLRLQETQYF.

The CDR3 nucleotides are TGTGCCAGCAGCCCTGGGACAGGGTATAATGAAAAACTGTTTTTT. It codes for CASSPGTGYNEKLFF. The chain is built from TRBV9 and TRBJ1-4, with 9 bases matching TRBD1. Germline values: CDR1 SGDLS, CDR2 YYNGEE. The V and J ends lost 4 bases and 4 bases, in that order; junction bases with no gene match: 5. The CDR3 has 15 residues.

The DNA for the CDR3 is TGTGCCAGCAAACGGGTGGGGAGCGGCTATGGCTACACCTTC. Translating it yields CASKRVGSGYGYTF. The V gene is TRBV27, the J gene TRBJ1-2; the D is unclear. The CDR3 is 14 residues long. Germline V gene sequence: CDR1 MNHEY, CDR2 SMNVEV (reference sequence). The V and J ends lost 7 bases and 4 bases respectively, with 16 bases between them.

The chain links TRBV6-5 to TRBJ1-1; TRBD1 might be the D (5 bases). The CDR3 length is 13 residues. Trimming pared 7 bases from V and 1 base from J, leaving 10 bases between. Looked up from germline, CDR1 is MNHEY and CDR2 is SVGAGI. CDR3 sequence: CASIGAGNTEAFF. The CDR3 region has the DNA TGTGCCAGCATTGGGGCAGGGAACACTGAAGCTTTCTTT.

This rearrangement joins TRBV5-5 to TRBJ2-3; 8 bases fit TRBD2. Germline CDR1 SGHKS, CDR2 YYEKEE (reference sequence). With 4 bases clipped from V and 2 bases from J, the junction kept 9 bases outside the gene matches. There are 16 residues in the CDR3. The chain's CDR3 is CASSPTSASITDTQYF. The CDR3 bases are TGTGCCAGCAGCCCGACTAGCGCGAGTATCACAGATACGCAGTATTTT.

The V call is TRBV20-1, the J call TRBJ1-2; D ambiguous. This CDR3 region has 10 residues. V dropped 0 bases and J dropped 14 bases, with 10 bases sitting between them. Germline CDR1 DFQATT, CDR2 SNEGSKA (reference sequence). The CDR3 sequence is CSARDGPGTF. CDR3 in DNA: TGCAGTGCTAGAGATGGGCCCGGAACCTTC.